Below are 18 T cell receptor beta chains sequenced from a single sample in a study of OX40 agonist ivuxolimab in advanced cancers. Generated by immunoSEQ multiplex PCR, the TCRdb table keeps only in-frame clones and is missing some. Among about 60,000 clones listed, 83% were seen once. The sequenced sample was CD4+ or CD8+ T cells sorted from blood, obtained in a trial of the OX40 agonist ivuxolimab. The receptors here all came from an adult with an advanced solid tumor such as melanoma, head and neck, liver or kidney cancer.

The V gene is TRBV11-1, the J gene TRBJ1-1; possible D gene TRBD1, 5 bases. Trimming took off 3 bases at V and 0 bases at J, with 8 bases between the two ends. There are 14 residues in the CDR3. Germline V lookup: CDR1 SGHAT, CDR2 FQDESV (reference sequence). This chain's CDR3 is CASSFQGMNTEAFF. The CDR3 DNA follows: TGTGCCAGCAGCTTTCAGGGAATGAACACTGAAGCTTTCTTT.

The chain carries TRBV6-5 and TRBJ1-4; TRBD1 matches 7 bases. Germline CDR1 reads MNHEY; CDR2 reads SVGAGI. J lost 3 bases, V lost 5 bases, and 3 bases had no gene match. The CDR3 sequence is 14 residues long. As DNA, the CDR3 is TGTGCCAGCAGTCGTGGGACAGCTAATGAAAAACTGTTTTTT. Its translation is CASSRGTANEKLFF.

V and J are TRBV9 and TRBJ1-1, with D perhaps matching TRBD1 (5 bases). V lost 1 base and J lost 5, with 21 bases in between. Germline CDR1 and CDR2: SGDLS and YYNGEE. This CDR3 has 17 residues. The CDR3 DNA sequence: TGTGCCAGCAGCGTAAAGTTGGGACCCGTGTTGGGGACTGAAGCTTTCTTT. Translated, it gives CASSVKLGPVLGTEAFF.

In this sample, this clone turned up a few times. This chain links TRBV30 with TRBJ2-2; no definite D call. This CDR3 spans 14 amino acids. Deletions cut 0 bases from V and 5 bases from J, with 10 bases between. Germline V gene data show CDR1 as GTSNPN and CDR2 as SVGIG (reference sequence). The CDR3 nucleotides read TGTGCCTGGAGTGTTTTATGGGGAACCGGGGAGCTGTTTTTT. Its protein product is CAWSVLWGTGELFF.

V is TRBV5-1 and J is TRBJ1-1; D is ambiguous. V was pared by 0 bases and J by 1 base, with 7 bases between. This CDR3 spans 14 amino acids. Per the germline V gene, CDR1 is SGHRS and CDR2 is YFSETQ. The CDR3 region has the DNA TGCGCCAGCAGCTTGGAAGCTAGGAACACTGAAGCTTTCTTT. This codes for CASSLEARNTEAFF.

About this clone itself: Additional DNA sequences in this sample encode the identical CDR3. The CDR3 region is CASSLGSDQPQHF. CDR3 nucleotides: TGTGCCAGCAGCTTAGGGTCTGATCAGCCCCAGCATTTT. V and J are TRBV7-6 and TRBJ1-5, with no clear D. The germline V and J ends were trimmed by 1 base and 5 bases, with 6 bases remaining between them. In germline, CDR1 is SGHVS, CDR2 FNYEAQ. The CDR3 is 13 residues long.

V gene TRBV11-2 combines with J gene TRBJ1-1; D is undetermined. This CDR3 has 11 residues. V was trimmed by 4 bases and J by 4 bases, leaving 4 bases between them. Germline CDR1 reads SGHAT; CDR2 reads FQNNGV. The DNA for the CDR3 is TGTGCCAGCAGCTCTCTCACTGAAGCTTTCTTT. It encodes CASSSLTEAFF.

Note on this clone: This CDR3 is also generated by other DNA sequences in the sample. The chain links TRBV7-9 to TRBJ2-5; 13 positions match TRBD2. The germline CDR1 and CDR2 sequences are SEHNR and FQNEAQ (reference sequence). The CDR3 runs to 15 residues. V gave up 3 bases and J gave up 3 bases; unmatched junction bases: 1. The CDR3 here is CASSFGLAGEETQYF. The DNA of the CDR3 is TGTGCCAGCAGCTTCGGACTAGCGGGAGAAGAGACCCAGTACTTC.

The chain combines TRBV6-5 with TRBJ2-7, with a weak D call TRBD2 (5 bases). Germline assignment: CDR1 MNHEY and CDR2 SVGAGI. There are 14 residues in the CDR3. Deletions cut 4 bases from V and 6 bases from J, with 16 bases between. The CDR3 DNA reads TGTGCCAGCAGTTCGGAGGCGCAGAGCGCCGAGCAGTACTTC. Translating gives CASSSEAQSAEQYF.

V and J are TRBV6-5 and TRBJ2-3; D gene uncertain. The CDR3 length is 11 residues. Germline V CDR1 and CDR2: MNHEY, SVGAGI. V was clipped by 5 bases and J by 2 bases, with 2 bases between them. The CDR3 protein is CASSNTDTQYF. As DNA, the CDR3 is TGTGCCAGCAGTAACACAGATACGCAGTATTTT.

The chain employs TRBV21-1 and TRBJ2-7; no check of the table's D call, TRBD2, against the DNA was made. TRBV21-1 constitutes a pseudogene. This CDR3 comprises 15 residues. The CDR3 is CASGGLAGEPYEQYF. In nucleotides, the CDR3 is TGTGCCAGCGGGGGGCTAGCGGGGGAACCCTACGAGCAGTACTTC.

V and J are TRBV2 and TRBJ1-1; D possibly corresponds to TRBD1 (5 bases). The CDR3 is made up of 14 amino acids. V lost 4 bases, J lost 6 bases, and 15 bases lay in between. Germline assignment: CDR1 SNHLY and CDR2 FYNNEI. CDR3: CASSAQGRGSEAFF. Here the CDR3 DNA reads TGTGCCAGCAGTGCCCAGGGTAGAGGCTCTGAAGCTTTCTTT.

The chain links TRBV6-6 to TRBJ2-1; 8 bases agree with TRBD1. This CDR3 spans 12 amino acids. Germline assignment: CDR1 MNHNY and CDR2 SVGAGI (reference sequence). Trimming took 6 bases from V and 10 from J; bases not matched to a gene: 5. The CDR3 here is CASSPGDREQFF. The CDR3 nucleotides are TGTGCCAGCAGCCCCGGGGACAGGGAGCAGTTCTTC.

The rearrangement links TRBV4-2 to TRBJ2-1, with 10 bases matching TRBD2. The CDR3 contains 17 residues. CDR1 and CDR2 (germline): LGHNA, YNFKEQ. J was trimmed by 9 bases and V by 0 bases; bases with no gene match: 11. The CDR3 nucleotides read TGTGCCAGCAGCCAAGACGTTCGGTTAGCGGGAGGCGGTGAGCAGTTCTTC. Protein product: CASSQDVRLAGGGEQFF.

The gene calls are TRBV5-1 and TRBJ1-3; 7 bases are shared with TRBD1. CDR1 is SGHRS and CDR2 is YFSETQ in the germline V gene. The V segment lost 0 bases and the J segment 1 base; nucleotides outside the gene matches: 4. This CDR3 spans 16 amino acids. The CDR3 nucleotides are TGCGCCAGCAGCTTGGGGGGACAGAATTCTGGAAACACCATATATTTT. This codes for CASSLGGQNSGNTIYF.

The V call is TRBV18, the J call TRBJ1-2; no clear D gene. The CDR3 runs to 15 residues. Trimming pared 2 bases from V and 6 bases from J, leaving 16 bases between. Germline CDR1 KGHSH, CDR2 LQKENI. The CDR3 loop reads CASSPGFETEDGYTF. The CDR3 DNA is TGTGCCAGCTCACCAGGTTTTGAGACGGAAGATGGCTACACCTTC.

This chain uses TRBV5-1 with TRBJ2-1; D is undetermined. V gave up 0 bases and J gave up 2 bases, with 6 bases separating them. In germline, CDR1 is SGHRS, CDR2 YFSETQ. The CDR3 has 14 residues. The CDR3 spells CASSLAETYNEQFF. CDR3 nucleotides: TGCGCCAGCAGCTTGGCAGAAACCTACAATGAGCAGTTCTTC.

J is TRBJ2-3 and V is TRBV10-2, with TRBD2 identical over 10 bases. The CDR3 is 15 amino acids. The germline gives CDR1 WSHSY, CDR2 SAAADI. The V and J ends lost 8 bases and 6 bases, in that order; junction bases with no gene match: 11. CDR3 region: CASYPSGRRGDTQYF. The DNA of the CDR3 is TGCGCCAGCTACCCTAGCGGGAGACGGGGGGATACGCAGTATTTT.